One and the same sample provided the 28 T cell receptor beta chains below, sequenced in a study of breast tumors, draining lymph nodes, adjacent tissues. TCRdb passed the multiplex PCR reads through MiXCR, listing each CDR3 protein once. The sample contains roughly 130,000 distinct CDR3 sequences, about 20% of which appear only once. The lymph nodes were axillary draining lymph nodes from breast cancer patients. Specimen: axillary lymph node tissue. The receptors were gathered from a female donor with breast cancer. Some clones in this sample may be carry-over from other donors' samples.

This clonotype was counted many times. Mismatch with germline at one junction end may stem from a read error. This sequence joins TRBV7-7 and TRBJ2-5, with 11 bases aligning to TRBD2. From germline, CDR1 is SSHAT and CDR2 FNYEAQ (reference sequence). The CDR3 is 17 amino acids. The CDR3 region has the DNA TGTGCTAGCAGCTTAGCTCGTCTAGCGGGGGGCCAAGAGACCCAGTACTTC. It encodes CASSLARLAGGQETQYF.

There are many counts of this clonotype. The CDR3 DNA follows: TGCAGTGCTACAGGGGGCGCTGGGGCCAACGTCCTGACTTTC. Its translation is CSATGGAGANVLTF. V gene TRBV20-1 combines with J gene TRBJ2-6; TRBD1 matches at 8 bases. The CDR3 contains 14 residues. Germline V gives CDR1 DFQATT, CDR2 SNEGSKA (reference sequence). Trimming cost V 4 bases and J 2 bases; bases outside gene matches: 1.

This clonotype appeared many times. This chain joins TRBV10-3 and TRBJ2-1; 7 nucleotides agree with TRBD2. After removal of 4 bases from V and 1 base from J, the junction contained 4 bases not matched to a gene. Germline CDR1 and CDR2: ENHRY and SYGVKD. This CDR3 region has 15 residues. CDR3 sequence: CAISAGRESYNEQFF. The CDR3 DNA sequence: TGTGCCATCAGTGCAGGGAGGGAATCCTACAATGAGCAGTTCTTC.

This clonotype was observed many times. The CDR3 DNA reads TGTGCCAGCAGCCCCAGGGGGGGACAGGATAGTGGCTACACCTTC. Amino acids: CASSPRGGQDSGYTF. The chain employs TRBV6-6 and TRBJ1-2, with 8 bases aligning to TRBD1. This CDR3 is 15 amino acids long. CDR1 MNHNY and CDR2 SVGAGI come from the germline V gene (reference sequence). V gave up 6 bases and J gave up 7 bases; unmatched junction bases: 13.

This clonotype was recorded at least ten times. The chain is built from TRBV6-4 and TRBJ1-5; 7 nucleotides align to TRBD1. V lost 6 bases and J lost 6; bases outside the gene matches: 11. Germline values: CDR1 MRHNA, CDR2 SNTAGT. The CDR3 is 15 residues long. CDR3 residues: CASSDPGTEFQPQHF. The CDR3 region has the DNA TGTGCCAGCAGCGATCCCGGGACAGAGTTTCAGCCCCAGCATTTT.

J is TRBJ2-2 and V is TRBV6-6, with 10 bases matching TRBD1. Per the germline V gene, CDR1 is MNHNY and CDR2 is SVGAGI (reference sequence). Trimming removed 0 bases from V and 5 bases from J; junction bases left unmatched: 3. CDR3 length: 16 residues. Written as DNA, the CDR3 is TGTGCCAGCAGTTACTCCGGGACAGGGGATACCGGGGAGCTGTTTTTT. Translating gives CASSYSGTGDTGELFF.

This clonotype was seen a few times. Since a much larger clone is just one base distant, this may be a read error. CDR3 region: CASSLEPGAEDF. CDR3 bases: TGTGCCAGCAGCCTAGAACCAGGGGCGGAGGACTTC. The genes are TRBV7-9 and TRBJ2-7, with D possibly matching TRBD1 (6 bases). Germline CDR1 and CDR2: SEHNR and FQNEAQ (reference sequence). The CDR3 contains 12 residues.

The gene calls are TRBV9 and TRBJ1-2; D ambiguous. The CDR3 loop spans 15 amino acids. Between the trimmed V and J ends, which lost 4 bases and 0 bases, there was a span of 13 bases. Germline assignment: CDR1 SGDLS and CDR2 YYNGEE. Here the CDR3 DNA reads TGTGCCAGCAGCCCTCGGGTGGCTTCTAACTATGGCTACACCTTC. The encoded protein is CASSPRVASNYGYTF.

This clonotype was seen many times. In nucleotides, the CDR3 is TGTGCCACCAGTGATCCTCTAGCGGGGGGGATCGAGACCCAGTACTTC. Its translation: CATSDPLAGGIETQYF. The V and J genes are TRBV24-1 and TRBJ2-5; TRBD2 matches at 12 bases. Per the germline V gene, CDR1 is KGHDR and CDR2 is SFDVKD. Unmatched junction bases numbered 6, after V lost 3 bases and J lost 5 bases. The CDR3 is made up of 16 amino acids.

This clonotype has a handful of counts. A read error may be the cause here, since a much bigger clone is one base away. The V and J genes are TRBV6-2 or TRBV6-3 and TRBJ2-2, with TRBD2 matching over 8 bases. V was pared by 5 bases and J by 7 bases, with 12 bases of the junction left unmatched. Per germline, CDR1 MNHEY and CDR2 SVGEGT. The length of the CDR3 is 16 residues. The CDR3 here is CASSPGLAGYIGELFF. CDR3 bases: TGTGCCAGCAGTCCGGGGCTAGCGGGTTACATCGGGGAGCTGTTTTTT.

This clonotype was detected many times. The chain recombines TRBV20-1 with TRBJ2-3; perhaps TRBD2 as D (5 bases). Germline loops: CDR1 DFQATT, CDR2 SNEGSKA (reference sequence). V lost 0 bases, J lost 0 bases, and 10 bases lay in between. The CDR3 runs 15 residues. CDR3 in DNA: TGCAGTGCTAGAGACCCCAGGACTAGCACAGATACGCAGTATTTT. Encoded protein: CSARDPRTSTDTQYF.

This clonotype was seen at least ten times. The genes are TRBV20-1 and TRBJ2-1; either TRBD1 or TRBD2 may fit D (6 bases each). V was cut by 6 bases and J by 3 bases, with 9 bases left in between. The CDR3 covers 12 residues. Germline V gene lookup returns CDR1 DFQATT and CDR2 SNEGSKA (reference sequence). The chain's CDR3 is CSAEGGYNEQFF. The CDR3 DNA reads as TGCAGTGCAGAGGGGGGCTACAATGAGCAGTTCTTC.

Points on this clonotype: This may arise from a read error, as a much more abundant clone is one base away. The chain is built from TRBV11-2 and TRBJ2-1, with 7 nucleotides matching TRBD1. The germline gives CDR1 SGHAT, CDR2 FQNNGV. This CDR3 has 15 amino acids. CDR3 sequence: CASSRTGSSYSEQFF. CDR3 bases: TGTGCCAGCAGCAGGACAGGCAGCTCCTACAGTGAGCAGTTCTTC.

This clonotype was picked up many times. The rearrangement joins TRBV10-2 to TRBJ2-2; D is perhaps TRBD2 (6 bases). Germline V gene sequence: CDR1 WSHSY, CDR2 SAAADI. There are 15 residues in the CDR3. The germline V and J ends were trimmed by 3 bases and 3 bases, with 11 bases remaining between them. DNA for the CDR3: TGCGCCAGCAGTGATGGGACTTGGGACACCGGGGAGCTGTTTTTT. Translated, it gives CASSDGTWDTGELFF.

In this sample, this clonotype turned up a few times. The rearrangement joins TRBV6-5 to TRBJ2-1, with 7 bases aligning to TRBD2. The junction had 6 bases not matched to a gene; V was cut back by 0 bases and J by 7 bases. The CDR3 is 15 amino acids. Germline assignment: CDR1 MNHEY and CDR2 SVGAGI. CDR3 nucleotide sequence: TGTGCCAGCAGTTACTCGTGGGAGGGCAAAAATGAGCAGTTCTTC. This translates into CASSYSWEGKNEQFF.

This clonotype was seen many times. The chain joins TRBV5-6 to TRBJ2-7; 10 bases agree with TRBD1. The CDR3 spans 15 residues. From germline, CDR1 is SGHDT and CDR2 YYEEEE. The J segment lost 6 bases and the V segment lost 1 base, leaving 7 bases of the junction unmatched. The CDR3 DNA is TGTGCCAGCAGCTTGATCCGGGACAGGGGATCCGAGCAGTACTTC. Residues: CASSLIRDRGSEQYF.

At least ten counts were recorded for this clonotype. This chain connects TRBV20-1 to TRBJ2-2, with 7 bases aligning to TRBD1. Germline CDR1 and CDR2: DFQATT and SNEGSKA (reference sequence). The CDR3 is made up of 15 amino acids. V was clipped by 0 bases and J by 5 bases; unmatched bases: 6. The CDR3 nucleotides are TGCAGTGCTAGAGAACAGGGGTGGAAAACCGGGGAGCTGTTTTTT. Its translation: CSAREQGWKTGELFF.

This clonotype showed up many times. The chain has TRBV5-1 and TRBJ2-2; TRBD2 matches at 12 bases. Trimming removed 3 bases from V and 5 bases from J; junction bases left unmatched: 11. The germline V gene encodes CDR1 SGHRS and CDR2 YFSETQ. The CDR3 is made up of 18 amino acids. The CDR3, as DNA: TGCGCCAGCAGCTCCCACATACTAGCGGGGGGACCTACCGGGGAGCTGTTTTTT. It yields the protein CASSSHILAGGPTGELFF.

As to this clonotype: With a much larger clone just one base away, this may be a read error. The chain combines TRBV7-2 with TRBJ2-1; no firm D call. This CDR3 has 11 amino acids. Germline CDR1 and CDR2: SGHTA and FQGNSA. CDR3 sequence: CASGFEEEQFF. The CDR3 DNA reads TGTGCCAGCGGCTTTGAGGAGGAGCAGTTCTTC.

This clonotype has more than one count but fewer than ten. Compared with germline, one end of the junction differs, possibly owing to a read error. V and J are TRBV20-1 and TRBJ1-6; TRBD1 might be the D (6 bases). The CDR3 is 17 amino acids. CDR1 and CDR2 from the germline V gene are DFQATT and SNEGSKA (reference sequence). The CDR3 DNA reads TGCAGTGCTAGAGATCGACAGGAGAGCTCCTATAATTCACCCCCCCACTTT. Protein sequence: CSARDRQESSYNSPPHF.

This clonotype was picked up many times. CDR3 nucleotide sequence: TGTGCCAGCAGCCCGGGACAGACTGCAACTAATGAAAAACTGTTTTTT. This codes for CASSPGQTATNEKLFF. The chain has TRBV9 and TRBJ1-4, with 7 positions matching TRBD1. Germline values: CDR1 SGDLS, CDR2 YYNGEE. The CDR3 extends over 16 amino acids. V lost 4 bases to trimming and J lost 0 bases; unmatched junction nucleotides: 6.

This clonotype was observed at least ten times. The rearrangement joins TRBV24-1 to TRBJ2-3; D is unclear. This CDR3 is built from 12 residues. Germline CDR1 and CDR2: KGHDR and SFDVKD. V lost 6 bases, J lost 0 bases, and 3 bases lay in between. CDR3: CATSTSTDTQYF. The DNA for the CDR3 is TGTGCCACCAGTACTAGCACAGATACGCAGTATTTT.

Notes on this clonotype: A much larger clone differs from this one at a single base, so this may be a read error. The gene calls are TRBV19 and TRBJ2-2, with D unresolved. Per germline, CDR1 LNHDA and CDR2 SQIVND (reference sequence). Trimming took 3 bases from V and 0 from J, leaving 5 bases between them. The CDR3 has 14 residues. CDR3 sequence reads: CASSMRPNTGELFF. The CDR3 DNA reads as TGTGCCAGTAGTATGAGGCCGAACACCGGGGAGCTGTTTTTT. Variable domain in full (rest from reference TRBV19 and TRBJ2-2): DGGITQSPKYLFRKEGQNVTLSCEQNLNHDAMYWYRQDPGQGLRLIYYSQIVNDFQKGDIAEGYSVSREKKESFPLTVTSAQKNPTAFYLCASSMRPNTGELFFGEGSRLTVL.

This clonotype has at least ten counts. The V gene is TRBV19, the J gene TRBJ2-7; no clear D gene. The CDR3 runs to 14 residues. The germline V and J ends were trimmed by 2 bases and 6 bases, with 14 bases remaining between them. Germline V CDR1 and CDR2: LNHDA, SQIVND (reference sequence). The CDR3 loop reads CASSINEATLEQYF. In DNA form, the CDR3 reads TGTGCCAGTAGTATAAACGAAGCTACCCTCGAGCAGTACTTC. Full variable domain (outside the CDR3, taken from reference TRBV19 and TRBJ2-7): DGGITQSPKYLFRKEGQNVTLSCEQNLNHDAMYWYRQDPGQGLRLIYYSQIVNDFQKGDIAEGYSVSREKKESFPLTVTSAQKNPTAFYLCASSINEATLEQYFGPGTRLTVT.

This clonotype was counted many times. This chain connects TRBV7-9 to TRBJ2-7; TRBD1 agrees at 7 bases. CDR3 length: 16 amino acids. Per germline, CDR1 SEHNR and CDR2 FQNEAQ (reference sequence). Trimming removed 3 bases from V and 3 bases from J; junction bases left unmatched: 11. The CDR3 is CASSFTGARDSYEQYF. CDR3 sequence (DNA): TGTGCCAGCAGCTTCACAGGGGCTCGGGACAGCTACGAGCAGTACTTC.

In this sample, this clonotype turned up many times. The chain links TRBV15 to TRBJ2-3; the D gene could be TRBD1 or TRBD2 (5 bases each). This CDR3 is built from 15 residues. From germline, CDR1 is LNHNV and CDR2 YYDKDF (reference sequence). The germline V and J ends were trimmed by 3 bases and 0 bases, with 10 bases remaining between them. In DNA, the CDR3 is TGTGCCACCAGCAGCGGGGACCTCAGCACAGATACGCAGTATTTT. This encodes CATSSGDLSTDTQYF. The whole variable domain, remainder taken from reference TRBV15 and TRBJ2-3, is DAMVIQNPRYQVTQFGKPVTLSCSQTLNHNVMYWYQQKSSQAPKLLFHYYDKDFNNEADTPDNFQSRRPNTSFCFLDIRSPGLGDTAMYLCATSSGDLSTDTQYFGPGTRLTVL.

This clonotype has a count of ten or more. V usage is TRBV20-1 and J usage is TRBJ2-7; weak D call: TRBD1 (5 bases). The CDR3 has 12 amino acids. V lost 0 bases to trimming and J lost 5 bases, with 8 bases between them. Germline lookup yields CDR1 DFQATT and CDR2 SNEGSKA (reference sequence). CDR3 DNA: TGCAGTGCTAGAGATTCCAGGGACGAGCAGTACTTC. Translation: CSARDSRDEQYF.

This clonotype was detected many times. The chain links TRBV6-5 to TRBJ1-5, with D tentatively TRBD1 (5 bases). In germline, CDR1 is MNHEY, CDR2 SVGAGI. Deletions cut 0 bases from V and 5 bases from J, with 11 bases between. This CDR3 has 15 amino acids. Here the CDR3 DNA reads TGTGCCAGCAGTTACTCGGGAGGGGCGGATCAGCCCCAGCATTTT. Translated: CASSYSGGADQPQHF.